Only one count was recorded for the clone carrying this T cell receptor (beta chain). The antigen is unknown. The treatment denotes: roughly 18 received Ad26.COV2.S at low or high dose, single or two shots; 5 received placebo; per-sample allocation not given. On day 63 after the first injection, vaccine and placebo recipients gave samples. An 18-55-year-old adult in Boston served as donor. The record originates from a study of Ad26.COV2.S vaccination and SARS-CoV-2 variants. Study overall: Of the COV1001 trial arms, the Ad26.COV2.S arm included the donor.

V dropped 4 bases and J dropped 0 bases, with 6 bases sitting between them. The CDR3 runs 13 residues. CDR1 is LGHNA and CDR2 is YSLEER in the germline V gene. Overall study results and limits: The breadth of spike-specific CD8+ and CD4+ T cell responses after vaccination was reportedly substantial. Higher spike-specific TCR breadth was found in vaccine recipients than in placebo recipients.

Clones were read by immunoSEQ multiplex PCR, and TCRdb kept only the in-frame ones, dropping some. The sample lists around 240,000 clones; approximately 88% were seen once. This sequence was found in a person aged 18-60 years who received the Ad26.COV2.S COVID-19 vaccine or a placebo. V and J are TRBV4-3 and TRBJ1-1; the D is unclear. Source: peripheral blood, taken in a trial of Ad26.COV2.S vaccine versus placebo. This chain's CDR3 is CASSPTVNTEAFF. The CDR3 DNA reads TGCGCCAGCAGCCCAACAGTGAACACTGAAGCTTTCTTT.